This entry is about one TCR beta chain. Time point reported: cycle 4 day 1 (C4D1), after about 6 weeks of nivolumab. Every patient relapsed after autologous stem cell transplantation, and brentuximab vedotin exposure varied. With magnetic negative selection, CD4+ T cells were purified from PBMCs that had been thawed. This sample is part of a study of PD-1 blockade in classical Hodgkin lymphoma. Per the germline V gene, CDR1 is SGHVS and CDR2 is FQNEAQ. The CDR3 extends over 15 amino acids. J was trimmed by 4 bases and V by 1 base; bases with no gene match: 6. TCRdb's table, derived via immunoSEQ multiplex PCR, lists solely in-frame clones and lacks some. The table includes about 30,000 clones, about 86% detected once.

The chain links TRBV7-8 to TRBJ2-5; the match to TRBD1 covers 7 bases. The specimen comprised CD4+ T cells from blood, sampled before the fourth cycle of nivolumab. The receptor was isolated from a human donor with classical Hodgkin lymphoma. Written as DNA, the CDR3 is TGTGCCAGCAGCTTAGGTACAGGGGAGAGAGAGACCCAGTACTTC. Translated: CASSLGTGERETQYF.